Below, 25 T cell receptor beta chains from the same sample are listed, as sequenced in a study of shared clonotypes between healthy human individuals. TCRdb's table, derived via immunoSEQ multiplex PCR, lists solely in-frame clones and lacks some. The data hold millions of clones, with about 92% observed a single time. Material: naive CD4+ T cells sorted from blood. Subset specified: CD45RA+ positively selected. Receptor source: a man aged 18 to 29 in good health.

The chain combines TRBV5-1 with TRBJ2-3; 8 bases are shared with TRBD1. The V gene's germline CDR1 is SGHRS and CDR2 YFSETQ. J gave up 0 bases and V 4 bases, and 4 bases lay outside the gene matches. This CDR3 comprises 15 residues. The CDR3 DNA sequence: TGCGCCAGCAGCCCCCAGGGGGCTAGCACAGATACGCAGTATTTT. It specifies CASSPQGASTDTQYF.

This CDR3 is CASSEFGRGAPAEAFF. CDR3 sequence (DNA): TGTGCCAGCAGTGAATTCGGGAGGGGAGCCCCCGCTGAAGCTTTCTTT. The chain carries TRBV25-1 and TRBJ1-1; D might be TRBD1 (5 bases). The germline V and J ends were trimmed by 1 base and 6 bases, with 18 bases remaining between them. Germline V gene lookup returns CDR1 MGHDK and CDR2 SYGVNS. This CDR3 is 16 amino acids long.

V and J are TRBV6-6 and TRBJ1-2; 7 bases align to TRBD1. Per the germline V gene, CDR1 is MNHNY and CDR2 is SVGAGI (reference sequence). Trimming cost V 2 bases and J 4 bases; bases outside gene matches: 7. This CDR3 has 15 amino acids. The DNA of the CDR3 is TGTGCCAGCAGTTACACGACAGGGAGGCCCTATGGCTACACCTTC. Its protein is CASSYTTGRPYGYTF.

The chain has TRBV7-3 and TRBJ2-2; D is perhaps TRBD2 (6 bases). CDR3 length: 16 amino acids. V was clipped by 2 bases and J by 3 bases, with 13 bases between them. CDR1 is SGHTA and CDR2 is FQGTGA in the germline V gene. DNA for the CDR3: TGTGCCAGCAGCTTATTGGGGACTTTGGACACCGGGGAGCTGTTTTTT. Amino acids: CASSLLGTLDTGELFF.

The chain combines TRBV7-9 with TRBJ1-5, with unresolved D. Looked up from germline, CDR1 is SEHNR and CDR2 is FQNEAQ (reference sequence). CDR3 length: 11 residues. V lost 0 bases and J 9 bases, leaving 3 bases between the germline ends. CDR3 protein: CASSLAGPQHF. The CDR3 bases are TGTGCCAGCAGCTTAGCGGGGCCCCAGCATTTT. Filled out from reference TRBV7-9 and TRBJ1-5, the complete variable domain reads DTGVSQNPRHKITKRGQNVTFRCDPISEHNRLYWYRQTLGQGPEFLTYFQNEAQLEKSRLLSDRFSAERPKGSFSTLEIQRTEQGDSAMYLCASSLAGPQHFGDGTRLSIL.

Regarding this clone: This specimen includes other DNA sequences encoding the same CDR3. The V call is TRBV5-4, the J call TRBJ2-3; no firm D call. Germline V gene data show CDR1 as SGHNT and CDR2 as YYREEE (reference sequence). The CDR3 spans 13 residues. Trimming left V 0 bases short and J 3 bases short, with 5 bases between. The CDR3 DNA sequence: TGTGCCAGCAGCTTGGGTGGGACAGATACGCAGTATTTT. It yields the protein CASSLGGTDTQYF.

The chain uses TRBV29-1 and TRBJ2-1; no clear D gene. Trimming shortened V by 3 bases and J by 7 bases, and 13 bases separated the two germline ends. The CDR3 is 13 amino acids. The V gene's germline CDR1 is SQVTM and CDR2 ANQGSEA. The CDR3 spells CSVDKGWDNEQFF. The CDR3 nucleotides are TGCAGCGTTGACAAGGGTTGGGATAATGAGCAGTTCTTC.

The V gene is TRBV25-1, the J gene TRBJ2-7; D perhaps matches TRBD2 (5 bases). Germline V gives CDR1 MGHDK, CDR2 SYGVNS. The CDR3 totals 14 residues. Trimming pared 1 base from V and 6 bases from J, leaving 13 bases between. CDR3 in amino acids: CASSESGWNSEQYF. The CDR3 region has the DNA TGTGCCAGCAGTGAATCGGGATGGAACAGCGAGCAGTACTTC.

The rearrangement uses TRBV15 and TRBJ2-7; a possible D gene is TRBD1 (6 bases). The length of the CDR3 is 15 residues. Germline V gene data show CDR1 as LNHNV and CDR2 as YYDKDF (reference sequence). Trimming cost V 1 base and J 5 bases, with 15 bases left between them. This CDR3 reads CATSRVATGNNEQYF. The CDR3 DNA reads as TGTGCCACCAGCAGAGTGGCAACAGGGAATAACGAGCAGTACTTC.

The CDR3 DNA sequence: TGTGCCAGCAGTACGAACGGGCCTTACGAGCAGTACTTC. It translates to CASSTNGPYEQYF. The chain combines TRBV6-6 with TRBJ2-7; no firm D call. The CDR3 is made up of 13 amino acids. Trimming cost V 5 bases and J 4 bases, with 12 bases left between them. CDR1 and CDR2 (germline): MNHNY, SVGAGI (reference sequence).

The chain uses TRBV27 and TRBJ1-6; TRBD1 agrees at 8 bases. This CDR3 is 21 amino acids long. Germline values: CDR1 MNHEY, CDR2 SMNVEV (reference sequence). Trimming removed 3 bases from V and 3 bases from J; junction bases left unmatched: 19. For the CDR3, the DNA is TGTGCCAGCAGTTTTACAGGACTCGGGTATCAGGGGGCTAGCTATAATTCACCCCTCCACTTT. It translates to CASSFTGLGYQGASYNSPLHF.

V and J are TRBV4-1 and TRBJ2-2; no clear D gene. Germline CDR1 reads MGHRA; CDR2 reads YSYEKL. This CDR3 is built from 15 residues. V dropped 9 bases and J dropped 0 bases, with 14 bases sitting between them. The CDR3 region has the DNA TGCGCCAGTTCGCTAGGCAACGCGAACACCGGGGAGCTGTTTTTT. It translates to CASSLGNANTGELFF.

CDR3 nucleotides: TGTGCCAGCAGGCCGACCGGGACAGGGATCTACGAGCAGTACTTC. It yields the protein CASRPTGTGIYEQYF. This chain uses TRBV6-5 with TRBJ2-7, with 9 positions matching TRBD1. Trimming cost V 6 bases and J 3 bases; bases outside gene matches: 9. CDR1 is MNHEY and CDR2 is SVGAGI in the germline V gene. There are 15 residues in the CDR3.

This clone occurred once. The chain uses TRBV11-2 and TRBJ2-1; D is uncertain. V was cut by 4 bases and J by 2 bases, with 15 bases left in between. The CDR3 runs 16 residues. Germline CDR1 SGHAT, CDR2 FQNNGV. The CDR3 is CASSSAGGKTYNEQFF. CDR3 bases: TGTGCCAGCAGCTCTGCTGGCGGCAAAACCTACAATGAGCAGTTCTTC.

Details on this clone: Other nucleotide sequences from this sample produce the same CDR3. This chain uses TRBV7-2 with TRBJ1-5, with D unclear. Germline V gene data show CDR1 as SGHTA and CDR2 as FQGNSA. Between the trimmed V and J ends, which lost 2 bases and 3 bases, there was a span of 5 bases. The CDR3 consists of 13 residues. The CDR3 nucleotides are TGTGCCAGCAGCTTAATTTCCAATCAGCCCCAGCATTTT. As protein: CASSLISNQPQHF.

The chain joins TRBV7-2 to TRBJ2-3; D uncertain. Deletions cut 5 bases from V and 6 bases from J, with 15 bases between. The germline V gene encodes CDR1 SGHTA and CDR2 FQGNSA. The CDR3 sequence is 14 residues long. This CDR3 is CASSITSRRDTQYF. DNA for the CDR3: TGTGCCAGCAGCATTACCTCGAGGCGGGATACGCAGTATTTT. Complete variable domain (other parts from reference TRBV7-2 and TRBJ2-3): GAGVSQSPSNKVTEKGKDVELRCDPISGHTALYWYRQSLGQGLEFLIYFQGNSAPDKSGLPSDRFSAERTGGSVSTLTIQRTQQEDSAVYLCASSITSRRDTQYFGPGTRLTVL.

In DNA, the CDR3 is TGTGCCAGCAGCCAAGGATCCTTCTCCTATAATTCACCCCTCCACTTT. Its protein product is CASSQGSFSYNSPLHF. V and J are TRBV14 and TRBJ1-6; no clear D gene. Germline-derived CDR1 and CDR2 are SGHDN and FVKESK. The CDR3 runs to 16 residues. Trimming took off 1 base at V and 0 bases at J, with 7 bases between the two ends. The full variable domain, its missing parts supplied by reference TRBV14 and TRBJ1-6, is EAGVTQFPSHSVIEKGQTVTLRCDPISGHDNLYWYRRVMGKEIKFLLHFVKESKQDESGMPNNRFLAERTGGTYSTLKVQPAELEDSGVYFCASSQGSFSYNSPLHFGNGTRLTVT.

The CDR3 sequence is CASSLVAQGLQETQYF. CDR3 nucleotide sequence: TGTGCCAGCAGCTTAGTGGCCCAGGGCCTACAAGAGACCCAGTACTTC. The V and J genes are TRBV7-9 and TRBJ2-5; D possibly corresponds to TRBD1 (5 bases). In germline, CDR1 is SEHNR, CDR2 FQNEAQ (reference sequence). The CDR3 has 16 residues. V was pared by 1 base and J by 2 bases, with 14 bases between.

The V gene is TRBV12-5, the J gene TRBJ2-7; D is uncertain. Per the germline V gene, CDR1 is LGHNT and CDR2 is FRNRAP. Trimming removed 4 bases at V and 4 bases at J, with 8 bases between. There are 12 residues in the CDR3. The CDR3 protein is CASGSQVYEQYF. CDR3 DNA sequence: TGTGCTAGTGGTTCTCAGGTGTACGAGCAGTACTTC. Full variable domain (remainder filled in from reference TRBV12-5 and TRBJ2-7): DARVTQTPRHKVTEMGQEVTMRCQPILGHNTVFWYRQTMMQGLELLAYFRNRAPLDDSGMPKDRFSAEMPDATLATLKIQPSEPRDSAVYFCASGSQVYEQYFGPGTRLTVT.

V usage is TRBV9 and J usage is TRBJ2-1; a possible D gene is TRBD2 (6 bases). Germline loops: CDR1 SGDLS, CDR2 YYNGEE. The V end lost 4 bases, the J end lost 4 bases, and 15 bases lay between the germline ends. CDR3 size: 15 residues. The CDR3 reads CASSQSGTEYNEQFF. CDR3 sequence (DNA): TGTGCCAGCAGCCAGTCCGGGACTGAGTACAATGAGCAGTTCTTC.

This chain links TRBV11-2 with TRBJ2-7, with 11 bases aligning to TRBD2. Germline lookup yields CDR1 SGHAT and CDR2 FQNNGV. The CDR3 runs 18 residues. V shed 5 bases, J shed 7 bases, and the junction held 19 bases outside the gene matches. The CDR3 loop is CASSPIRGTSGAVGEQYF. The CDR3 region has the DNA TGTGCCAGCAGCCCCATAAGGGGGACTAGCGGAGCGGTGGGGGAGCAGTACTTC.

V is TRBV5-1 and J is TRBJ1-1; no reliable D call. The CDR3 runs 16 residues. Germline CDR1 SGHRS, CDR2 YFSETQ. Trimming shortened V by 1 base and J by 4 bases, and 17 bases separated the two germline ends. CDR3 sequence (DNA): TGCGCCAGCAGCTTGCTGCTCCACGGGGAAGGCACTGAAGCTTTCTTT. Translation gives CASSLLLHGEGTEAFF.

The V call is TRBV5-6, the J call TRBJ2-5; 7 bases align to TRBD1. The length of the CDR3 is 14 residues. Unmatched junction bases numbered 4, after V lost 4 bases and J lost 1 base. The V gene's germline CDR1 is SGHDT and CDR2 YYEEEE. CDR3 in amino acids: CASSATGPQETQYF. In DNA, the CDR3 is TGTGCCAGCAGCGCGACAGGGCCCCAAGAGACCCAGTACTTC.

This sequence joins TRBV11-2 and TRBJ1-2, with 10 bases lining up with TRBD1. V dropped 5 bases and J dropped 4; count of bases not matched to a gene: 7. The CDR3 totals 15 residues. CDR1 and CDR2 from the germline V gene are SGHAT and FQNNGV. CDR3 coding DNA: TGTGCCAGCAGCCAAGACAGGGGGCGCAGCTATGGCTACACCTTC. It codes for CASSQDRGRSYGYTF. The full variable domain, its missing parts supplied by reference TRBV11-2 and TRBJ1-2, is EAGVAQSPRYKIIEKRQSVAFWCNPISGHATLYWYQQILGQGPKLLIQFQNNGVVDDSQLPKDRFSAERLKGVDSTLKIQPAKLEDSAVYLCASSQDRGRSYGYTFGSGTRLTVV.

The chain recombines TRBV28 with TRBJ1-2; 11 bases align to TRBD1. This CDR3 comprises 14 residues. Germline V gene lookup returns CDR1 MDHEN and CDR2 SYDVKM. V was clipped by 6 bases and J by 2 bases; unmatched bases: 2. The CDR3 DNA follows: TGTGCCAGCAGCGGACAGGGGGCCAACTATGGCTACACCTTC. The encoded protein is CASSGQGANYGYTF.